A single sample gave rise to the 23 T cell receptor beta chains below, sequenced in a study of radiation and T cells in renal cell carcinoma. The data were produced by immunoSEQ multiplex PCR, yet TCRdb's version contains in-frame clones alone and is incomplete. The table shows some 75,000 clones, with 82% occurring only once. Time point described: blood 2 weeks post-SBRT. Treatment denoted: 15 Gy SBRT to primary tumor, nephrectomy 4 weeks later. Sequenced material: blood, taken from a patient whose treatment included radiotherapy and nephrectomy. All receptors come from a man aged 55 to 70 with renal cell carcinoma.

The genes are TRBV7-3 and TRBJ2-7, with a possible D match to TRBD2 (6 bases). This CDR3 is built from 19 residues. V lost 2 bases, J lost 3 bases, and 26 bases lay in between. Germline CDR1 SGHTA, CDR2 FQGTGA. CDR3 sequence: CASSLWMGPQGIADYEQYF. The DNA of the CDR3 is TGTGCCAGCAGCTTATGGATGGGCCCCCAAGGTATAGCGGACTACGAGCAGTACTTC.

This clone appeared a few times. The V and J genes are TRBV5-6 and TRBJ1-2; TRBD1 agrees at 8 bases. CDR3 size: 14 residues. Germline V CDR1 and CDR2: SGHDT, YYEEEE. The V segment lost 2 bases and the J segment 5 bases; nucleotides outside the gene matches: 5. The CDR3 protein is CASSFGQGLYGYTF. CDR3 bases: TGTGCCAGCAGCTTCGGACAGGGCCTTTATGGCTACACCTTC. The entire variable domain, with the rest obtained from reference TRBV5-6 and TRBJ1-2, is as follows: DAGVTQSPTHLIKTRGQQVTLRCSPKSGHDTVSWYQQALGQGPQFIFQYYEEEERQRGNFPDRFSGHQFPNYSSELNVNALLLGDSALYLCASSFGQGLYGYTFGSGTRLTVV.

The rearrangement joins TRBV28 to TRBJ1-2; 12 bases match TRBD1. After removal of 6 bases from V and 7 bases from J, the junction contained 3 bases not matched to a gene. From germline, CDR1 is MDHEN and CDR2 SYDVKM. The CDR3 sequence is 13 residues long. CDR3 nucleotide sequence: TGTGCCAGCAGGGGACAGGGGGCCTTTGGCTACACCTTC. As protein: CASRGQGAFGYTF.

This CDR3 reads CASSLWPRQGDTEAFF. Written as DNA, the CDR3 is TGCGCCAGCAGCTTGTGGCCTAGGCAGGGTGACACTGAAGCTTTCTTT. V and J are TRBV5-1 and TRBJ1-1; tentatively, D is TRBD1 (5 bases). The V gene lost 1 base and the J gene lost 3 bases, with 16 bases spanning the gap. This CDR3 contains 16 residues. In germline, CDR1 is SGHRS, CDR2 YFSETQ.

For the CDR3, the DNA is TGTGCCAGCAGCTTGGGAAGACTCGGCGGGCAGGACGAGCAGTACTTC. This encodes CASSLGRLGGQDEQYF. The V gene is TRBV7-9, the J gene TRBJ2-7, with a weak D call TRBD2 (5 bases). V shed 3 bases and J shed 5 bases, with 20 bases lying between them. The germline V gene has CDR1 SEHNR and CDR2 FQNEAQ (reference sequence). The CDR3 contains 16 residues.

This clone was seen only a few times. The rearrangement uses TRBV11-1 and TRBJ1-1; no clear D gene. This CDR3 is 11 amino acids long. Germline CDR1 and CDR2: SGHAT and FQDESV (reference sequence). With 6 bases removed from V and 12 bases from J, the gap between germline ends came to 14 bases. CDR3 sequence (DNA): TGTGCCAGCAGTAACAGACGGGTAACTTTCTTT. This gives the protein CASSNRRVTFF.

Here the CDR3 reads CASSPRGASQPQHF. CDR3 sequence (DNA): TGTGCCAGCAGTCCGCGTGGGGCAAGTCAGCCCCAGCATTTT. The rearrangement joins TRBV28 to TRBJ1-5; possible D gene TRBD1, 5 bases. CDR1 is MDHEN and CDR2 is SYDVKM in the germline V gene. CDR3 length: 14 residues. Trimming took off 5 bases at V and 6 bases at J, with 14 bases between the two ends.

This clone was counted a few times. V usage is TRBV7-3 and J usage is TRBJ2-2; D not certain. Germline V gives CDR1 SGHTA, CDR2 FQGTGA. The V end lost 6 bases, the J end lost 4 bases, and 6 bases lay between the germline ends. CDR3 length: 12 residues. The CDR3 loop is CASRQTTGELFF. CDR3 DNA sequence: TGTGCCAGCAGGCAGACCACCGGGGAGCTGTTTTTT.

This chain connects TRBV6-6 to TRBJ2-5, with D possibly TRBD1 on 7 matching bases. From germline, CDR1 is MNHNY and CDR2 SVGAGI (reference sequence). The CDR3 runs 16 residues. Trimming shortened V by 6 bases and J by 5 bases, and 22 bases separated the two germline ends. The chain's CDR3 is CASSVSGAGGTETQYF. The CDR3 DNA reads as TGTGCCAGCAGCGTTTCGGGGGCAGGGGGGACGGAGACCCAGTACTTC.

V is TRBV9 and J is TRBJ1-2, with D possibly matching TRBD1 (5 bases). Per the germline V gene, CDR1 is SGDLS and CDR2 is YYNGEE. This CDR3 is 15 amino acids long. V was shortened by 0 bases and J by 8 bases, with 17 bases between the two germline ends. The CDR3 sequence is CASSVARVRVGGYTF. The CDR3 nucleotides read TGTGCCAGCAGCGTAGCGAGGGTCAGGGTCGGGGGCTACACCTTC.

As DNA, the CDR3 is TGTGCCAGCAGTTACTCTGGGGGGGGTTTTGCAAATGAGCAGTTCTTC. This translates into CASSYSGGGFANEQFF. The rearrangement links TRBV6-5 to TRBJ2-1, with TRBD2 identical over 7 bases. The CDR3 consists of 16 residues. Trimming at V came to 0 bases and at J to 7 bases, leaving 9 bases not matched to a gene. Germline-derived CDR1 and CDR2 are MNHEY and SVGAGI.

This clone was found a few times. The chain carries TRBV2 and TRBJ1-5; D remains unclear. Trimming took off 4 bases at V and 5 bases at J, with 12 bases between the two ends. The germline V gene has CDR1 SNHLY and CDR2 FYNNEI. CDR3 size: 14 residues. The CDR3 region has the DNA TGTGCCAGCAGTGTTGAGGGTTACTATCAGCCCCAGCATTTT. Its protein product is CASSVEGYYQPQHF.

This chain's CDR3 is CASSRGQGAFYGYTF. The CDR3 nucleotides read TGTGCCAGCAGTAGGGGGCAGGGCGCTTTCTATGGCTACACCTTC. This chain links TRBV28 with TRBJ1-2; TRBD1 matches 7 bases. J gave up 4 bases and V 5 bases, and 10 bases lay outside the gene matches. The CDR3 extends over 15 amino acids. The germline V gene encodes CDR1 MDHEN and CDR2 SYDVKM.

This clone turned up a few times. This chain uses TRBV7-3 with TRBJ2-2; 7 bases align to TRBD2. J lost 0 bases, V lost 6 bases, and 7 bases had no gene match. This CDR3 has 16 residues. CDR1 is SGHTA, CDR2 FQGTGA, per germline. The DNA for the CDR3 is TGTGCCAGCAGTTATAGCGGGCCTTCGAACACCGGGGAGCTGTTTTTT. Protein product: CASSYSGPSNTGELFF.

This clone showed up just a few times. This rearrangement joins TRBV7-8 to TRBJ2-7; the D gene is possibly TRBD1 (6 bases). With 3 bases removed from V and 1 base from J, the gap between germline ends came to 13 bases. The CDR3 length is 15 residues. Germline lookup yields CDR1 SGHVS and CDR2 FQNEAQ. CDR3 coding DNA: TGTGCCAGCAGCTTGGGACGCAGGGGATCCTACGAGCAGTACTTC. The encoded protein is CASSLGRRGSYEQYF.

This chain joins TRBV5-1 and TRBJ2-1, with TRBD2 matching over 11 bases. In germline, CDR1 is SGHRS, CDR2 YFSETQ. Losses at the gene ends were 1 base for V and 5 bases for J; bases not matched to a gene: 2. The CDR3 covers 15 residues. The CDR3, as DNA: TGCGCCAGCAGCTTGACTAGCGGGAGCGACAATGAGCAGTTCTTC. Translating gives CASSLTSGSDNEQFF.

V is TRBV7-2 and J is TRBJ2-5; TRBD2 is a possible D gene (5 bases). The CDR3 contains 17 residues. CDR1 is SGHTA and CDR2 is FQGNSA in the germline V gene. V gave up 1 base and J gave up 2 bases, with 17 bases separating them. In DNA form, the CDR3 reads TGTGCCAGCAGCTTAGGGTTATGGCCAGAGGGTCAAGAGACCCAGTACTTC. Amino acids: CASSLGLWPEGQETQYF.

This clone was counted between two and nine times. The chain couples TRBV7-2 to TRBJ2-5; the D is unclear. This CDR3 has 14 amino acids. The ends were cut back, 2 bases at V and 5 bases at J, with 12 bases in the middle. The germline gives CDR1 SGHTA, CDR2 FQGNSA. The CDR3 protein is CASSLRRDLETQYF. CDR3 nucleotide sequence: TGTGCCAGCAGCTTACGGCGAGACTTGGAGACCCAGTACTTC.

This sequence joins TRBV30 and TRBJ2-3; no clear D gene. Trimming pared 4 bases from V and 7 bases from J, leaving 15 bases between. From germline, CDR1 is GTSNPN and CDR2 SVGIG (reference sequence). The CDR3 extends over 13 amino acids. DNA for the CDR3: TGTGCCTGGAACCCCAAAAGAGACAATACGCAGTATTTT. Translation gives CAWNPKRDNTQYF.

The rearrangement links TRBV4-2 to TRBJ2-7; D assignment may be TRBD1 or TRBD2 (5 bases each). V was trimmed by 2 bases and J by 1 base, leaving 12 bases between them. CDR3 length: 15 residues. The germline CDR1 and CDR2 sequences are LGHNA and YNFKEQ. The CDR3 loop is CASSQTLGTSYEQYF. The DNA for the CDR3 is TGTGCCAGCAGCCAAACCCTCGGGACGTCCTACGAGCAGTACTTC.

The V gene is TRBV7-9, the J gene TRBJ2-1; TRBD2 might be the D (6 bases). Germline V gene data show CDR1 as SEHNR and CDR2 as FQNEAQ (reference sequence). Trimming left V 10 bases short and J 3 bases short, with 16 bases between. The CDR3 totals 14 residues. The CDR3 region has the DNA TGTGCCATCCCCTGGGCTAGCGACTACAATGAGCAGTTCTTC. Translating it yields CAIPWASDYNEQFF.

This rearrangement joins TRBV6-4 to TRBJ2-1, with unresolved D. Germline V lookup: CDR1 MRHNA, CDR2 SNTAGT. The CDR3 has 14 amino acids. V gave up 2 bases and J gave up 5 bases, with 10 bases separating them. CDR3 amino acids: CASSDINSNNEQFF. The CDR3 region has the DNA TGTGCCAGCAGTGACATAAACAGCAACAATGAGCAGTTCTTC.

The chain joins TRBV2 to TRBJ2-7; D gene ambiguous. The V end was cut by 3 bases, the J end by 3 bases, with 12 bases between. CDR1 is SNHLY and CDR2 is FYNNEI in the germline V gene. The CDR3 covers 14 residues. The CDR3 DNA reads as TGTGCCAGCAGTGAGCGGAGAAGAAGCTACGAGCAGTACTTC. The encoded protein is CASSERRRSYEQYF.